This T cell receptor beta chain was retrieved from a study of blood T cell repertoires in COVID-19. Study-wide context: T cells, B-cell-depleted T cells, or PBMCs supplied cDNA or gDNA.

The CDR3 covers 14 residues. The V end lost 6 bases, the J end lost 1 base, and 11 bases lay between the germline ends. Per the germline V gene, CDR1 is SGHTA and CDR2 is FQGTGA. Sequenced by immunoSEQ multiplex PCR; TCRdb stores in-frame clones only, minus some. The sample lists 270,000 or so clones, roughly 80% seen once, with almost 1.5% in the top ten. The material sequenced was peripheral blood. The rearrangement links TRBV7-3 to TRBJ2-3, with TRBD2 as a possible D gene (7 bases). This clonotype originated in a human donor with COVID-19, enrolled during active disease. The donor label of this sample is uncertain. The CDR3 DNA reads as TGTGCCAGCAGTGTCGGGGGGCGCACAGATACGCAGTATTTT. This gives the protein CASSVGGRTDTQYF.